These 24 T cell receptor beta chains were all obtained from the same sample, sequenced in a study of cytomegalovirus exposure and HLA in healthy donors. 13 Jbeta primers and 60 Vbeta primers were used for the PCR. Generated by immunoSEQ multiplex PCR, the TCRdb table keeps only in-frame clones and is missing some. The profile shows roughly 200,000 clones, about four fifths of them singletons. Sequenced sample: PBMCs. These receptors were taken from a woman in her forties or fifties in good health and CMV-seronegative.

This sequence joins TRBV6-1 and TRBJ1-5; possible D gene TRBD1, 5 bases. With 2 bases removed from V and 4 bases from J, the gap between germline ends came to 12 bases. The CDR3 extends over 15 amino acids. CDR1 MNHNS and CDR2 SASEGT come from the germline V gene. CDR3 sequence: CASSETRGGNQPQHF. As DNA, the CDR3 is TGTGCCAGCAGTGAAACAAGGGGAGGAAATCAGCCCCAGCATTTT.

The chain employs TRBV12-1 and TRBJ2-2; TRBD2 is taken as the D call from the table, unchecked against the DNA. TRBV12-1 counts as a pseudogene. The CDR3 is 16 residues long. The CDR3 loop reads CASSSGLAGGGGELFF. The DNA for the CDR3 is TGTGCCAGCAGCTCCGGACTAGCGGGAGGCGGCGGGGAGCTGTTTTTT.

The count of this clone is one. This chain links TRBV2 with TRBJ2-4; D not certain. The CDR3 consists of 14 residues. With 5 bases removed from V and 6 bases from J, the gap between germline ends came to 14 bases. The germline gives CDR1 SNHLY, CDR2 FYNNEI. CDR3 nucleotides: TGTGCCAGCAGTACCATTAGGTGGAGAAACATTCAGTACTTC. This sequence encodes CASSTIRWRNIQYF.

The J gene is TRBJ1-5, the V gene TRBV7-2, with D hard to call. The germline V gene has CDR1 SGHTA and CDR2 FQGNSA. The length of the CDR3 is 14 residues. The V and J ends lost 5 bases and 1 base respectively, with 9 bases between them. CDR3 loop: CASSDLRSNQPQHF. Written as DNA, the CDR3 is TGTGCCAGCAGCGACTTGCGGAGCAATCAGCCCCAGCATTTT.

The chain combines TRBV5-1 with TRBJ2-1, with 7 bases lining up with TRBD2. Germline V gene data show CDR1 as SGHRS and CDR2 as YFSETQ. Germline trimming cut 0 bases from V and 3 bases from J; bases unmatched to any gene: 6. The CDR3 loop spans 16 amino acids. The CDR3 region is CASSLGPSGDYNEQFF. The CDR3 region has the DNA TGCGCCAGCAGCTTGGGGCCAAGCGGGGACTACAATGAGCAGTTCTTC.

The chain couples TRBV11-2 to TRBJ2-7; D might be TRBD1 (6 bases). Germline assignment: CDR1 SGHAT and CDR2 FQNNGV. CDR3 length: 14 amino acids. V shed 5 bases and J shed 4 bases, with 15 bases lying between them. The CDR3 loop is CASSLRQEFYEQYF. The CDR3 DNA reads TGTGCCAGCAGCCTTCGACAGGAGTTTTACGAGCAGTACTTC.

The CDR3 loop is CASSPDTFNYGYTF. CDR3 bases: TGTGCCAGCAGCCCAGACACCTTCAACTATGGCTACACCTTC. The chain carries TRBV11-2 and TRBJ1-2; no reliable D call. Germline assignment: CDR1 SGHAT and CDR2 FQNNGV. This CDR3 contains 14 residues. The V and J ends lost 5 bases and 2 bases respectively, with 12 bases between them.

The chain couples TRBV29-1 to TRBJ2-5; D remains ambiguous. The CDR3 covers 11 residues. Germline lookup yields CDR1 SQVTM and CDR2 ANQGSEA. Trimming took 1 base from V and 4 from J, leaving 4 bases between them. As DNA, the CDR3 is TGCAGCGTTGAAGGGCTAGAGACCCAGTACTTC. The encoded protein is CSVEGLETQYF.

CDR3 in amino acids: CATPSINEKLFF. CDR3 sequence (DNA): TGTGCCACCCCTTCTATTAATGAAAAACTGTTTTTT. The chain is built from TRBV21-1 and TRBJ1-4. TRBV21-1 is a pseudogene segment. CDR3 size: 12 residues.

The chain employs TRBV7-9 and TRBJ1-4; D call uncertain. The CDR3 contains 14 residues. Trimming left V 5 bases short and J 7 bases short, with 14 bases between. Germline loops: CDR1 SEHNR, CDR2 FQNEAQ (reference sequence). The CDR3 sequence is CASSPAGEPEKLFF. CDR3 DNA sequence: TGTGCCAGCAGCCCTGCCGGGGAGCCTGAAAAACTGTTTTTT.

The chain uses TRBV29-1 and TRBJ1-1, with 11 bases that match TRBD1. Germline CDR1 and CDR2: SQVTM and ANQGSEA. This CDR3 contains 12 residues. With 7 bases clipped from V and 8 bases from J, the junction kept 6 bases outside the gene matches. CDR3 sequence reads: CSGGQGESEAFF. The DNA of the CDR3 is TGCAGCGGGGGACAGGGGGAATCAGAAGCTTTCTTT.

This chain links TRBV7-3 with TRBJ2-1; TRBD1 is a possible D gene (6 bases). The V and J ends lost 5 bases and 4 bases respectively, with 15 bases between them. This CDR3 has 15 residues. CDR1 is SGHTA, CDR2 FQGTGA, per germline. The CDR3 spells CASSLYGTLYNEQFF. The CDR3 DNA is TGTGCCAGCAGCCTGTACGGGACATTATACAATGAGCAGTTCTTC.

J is TRBJ1-3 and V is TRBV7-9; no clear D. V shed 1 base and J shed 5 bases, with 12 bases lying between them. CDR3 length: 15 amino acids. Germline CDR1 is SEHNR and CDR2 is FQNEAQ (reference sequence). The CDR3 DNA sequence: TGTGCCAGCAGCTTAGGGGCGCAGTGGAGAAACACCATATATTTT. Translated, it gives CASSLGAQWRNTIYF.

V gene TRBV7-9 combines with J gene TRBJ2-5; D not certain. CDR1 and CDR2 (germline): SEHNR, FQNEAQ (reference sequence). V was cut by 1 base and J by 0 bases, with 6 bases left in between. This CDR3 is built from 14 residues. The CDR3 here is CASSLVQHQETQYF. The CDR3 DNA sequence: TGTGCCAGCAGCTTAGTACAGCACCAAGAGACCCAGTACTTC.

The chain links TRBV4-2 to TRBJ2-5; D may be TRBD2 (6 bases). Trimming pared 4 bases from V and 5 bases from J, leaving 17 bases between. The CDR3 consists of 15 residues. Looked up from germline, CDR1 is LGHNA and CDR2 is YNFKEQ. The CDR3 reads CASSRPAGTQETQYF. CDR3 in DNA: TGTGCCAGCAGCCGTCCGGCGGGAACACAGGAGACCCAGTACTTC.

The chain recombines TRBV11-2 with TRBJ1-3; 8 bases align to TRBD1. The V gene end was trimmed by 5 bases and the J gene end by 4 bases; junction bases not matched to a gene: 10. CDR1 SGHAT and CDR2 FQNNGV come from the germline V gene. The CDR3 extends over 16 amino acids. The CDR3 here is CASSPGQGEAGNTIYF. For the CDR3, the DNA is TGTGCCAGCAGCCCCGGACAGGGAGAGGCGGGAAACACCATATATTTT.

V usage is TRBV19 and J usage is TRBJ1-2; 7 bases are shared with TRBD1. Losses at the gene ends were 6 bases for V and 5 bases for J; bases not matched to a gene: 12. In germline, CDR1 is LNHDA, CDR2 SQIVND (reference sequence). The CDR3 has 15 residues. The CDR3 here is CASRPRQGQGYGYTF. The CDR3 DNA reads TGTGCCAGTAGGCCTAGACAGGGACAAGGATATGGCTACACCTTC.

This clone was picked up a small number of times. V is TRBV4-1 and J is TRBJ2-3, with 10 bases fitting TRBD2. The CDR3 consists of 17 residues. The junction had 14 bases not matched to a gene; V was cut back by 8 bases and J by 3 bases. Germline V gene sequence: CDR1 MGHRA, CDR2 YSYEKL. The CDR3 reads CASSSGRAPFSTDTQYF. Here the CDR3 DNA reads TGCGCCAGCTCAAGCGGGAGGGCCCCCTTCTCAACAGATACGCAGTATTTT.

This sequence joins TRBV9 and TRBJ1-1; a weak D match, TRBD1 (6 bases). Germline lookup yields CDR1 SGDLS and CDR2 YYNGEE. The CDR3 is 16 residues long. V was trimmed by 0 bases and J by 8 bases, leaving 20 bases between them. CDR3 nucleotide sequence: TGTGCCAGCAGCGTAGGAGGGACATATGTGGGCGTCGAAGCTTTCTTT. Translation gives CASSVGGTYVGVEAFF.

The V and J genes are TRBV4-3 and TRBJ1-1; D perhaps matches TRBD1 (6 bases). V was shortened by 0 bases and J by 8 bases, with 16 bases between the two germline ends. This CDR3 is built from 15 residues. Germline V gives CDR1 LGHNA, CDR2 YSLEER. CDR3 in DNA: TGCGCCAGCAGCCAAGACCACCGGACAGACCGAGAAGCTTTCTTT. This codes for CASSQDHRTDREAFF.

This clone was recorded a few times. The rearrangement links TRBV28 to TRBJ2-7; 9 bases fit TRBD1. CDR1 and CDR2 (germline): MDHEN, SYDVKM. This CDR3 is built from 15 residues. The trim removed 7 bases at V and 5 bases at J, leaving 12 bases unmatched. The CDR3 nucleotides are TGTGCCAGCATCCCCGCGGGGACAGGGATCGACGAGCAGTACTTC. Its translation is CASIPAGTGIDEQYF.

This clone turned up a few times. This sequence joins TRBV27 and TRBJ2-4; maybe TRBD1 (5 bases). CDR3 size: 17 residues. Germline V gene lookup returns CDR1 MNHEY and CDR2 SMNVEV (reference sequence). V was shortened by 7 bases and J by 0 bases, with 19 bases between the two germline ends. For the CDR3, the DNA is TGTGCCAGCAACTCACTTAGGGGAAATCTAGCCAAAAACATTCAGTACTTC. Its translation is CASNSLRGNLAKNIQYF.

This clone came up a few times. The J gene is TRBJ2-7, the V gene TRBV27; 8 bases align to TRBD1. Germline CDR1 is MNHEY and CDR2 is SMNVEV (reference sequence). With V trimmed by 6 bases and J by 2 bases, 9 bases remained unmatched. CDR3 length equals 15 residues. The CDR3 region has the DNA TGTGCCAGCAGCTCTTTGGGACAGGCTGCCTACGAGCAGTACTTC. Protein: CASSSLGQAAYEQYF.

The genes are TRBV5-1 and TRBJ2-3; D is unresolved. Trimming pared 3 bases from V and 0 bases from J, leaving 14 bases between. Germline assignment: CDR1 SGHRS and CDR2 YFSETQ. The CDR3 contains 16 residues. CDR3 sequence (DNA): TGCGCCAGCAGCTCCCGTTCTGCGTTTAGCACAGATACGCAGTATTTT. Its protein is CASSSRSAFSTDTQYF.